This T cell receptor beta chain derives from a study of cytotoxic CD8 clonotypes in ibrutinib-treated CLL. At the level of the study: Following treatment for a median roughly twelve months, range 6 to 36, response samples were then taken. Broader study findings: Public clonotypes, found uncommonly, either contracted or stayed stable on treatment.

TCRdb's table, derived via immunoSEQ multiplex PCR, lists solely in-frame clones and lacks some. The sample lists fewer than 90,000 clones; about 64% were seen once. Points on this clone: Its target is not known.

This sequence was found in a human donor with chronic lymphocytic leukemia. This specimen consisted of PBMCs, obtained after 12 months of ibrutinib treatment.

CDR3 in amino acids: CAWTGGADTQYF. In DNA, the CDR3 is TGTGCCTGGACAGGGGGCGCAGATACGCAGTATTTT. J is TRBJ2-3 and V is TRBV30; 8 bases agree with TRBD1. V was pared by 4 bases and J by 4 bases, with 1 base of the junction left unmatched. CDR1 GTSNPN and CDR2 SVGIG come from the germline V gene (reference sequence). This CDR3 region has 12 residues.